The source of this T cell receptor beta chain is a study of identical twins. Whole-study results and caveats: Out-of-frame alpha sequences shared between twins exhibited an excess of low generation probability.

About this clonotype itself: Antigen specificity is unknown.

The CDR3 covers 16 residues. V was trimmed by 7 bases and J by 4 bases, leaving 23 bases between them. Germline-derived CDR1 and CDR2 are SEHNR and FQNEAQ (reference sequence). Template switching added a universal primer site; cDNA carried unique molecular identifiers. MiXCR, applied by TCRdb to the 5' RACE reads, yields one record per CDR3 protein. The table includes 350,000 to 600,000 distinct CDR3 sequences, 14% detected once. These sequences were also reported in another study, on yellow fever vaccine responses in identical twins.

J is TRBJ2-7 and V is TRBV7-9, with D tentatively TRBD1 (6 bases). The source material was CD4+ T cells sorted from blood. The receptor's source is a woman younger than 35 in good health. CDR3 region: CASTRGGRGRVYEQYF. The CDR3 DNA reads TGTGCCAGCACCCGGGGCGGCAGGGGTAGAGTATACGAGCAGTACTTC. Combining the CDR3 with reference TRBV7-9 and TRBJ2-7 gives the whole variable domain DTGVSQNPRHKITKRGQNVTFRCDPISEHNRLYWYRQTLGQGPEFLTYFQNEAQLEKSRLLSDRFSAERPKGSFSTLEIQRTEQGDSAMYLCASTRGGRGRVYEQYFGPGTRLTVT.